These T cell receptor beta chains were read from a single sample in a study of beta chain features in type 1 diabetes. Sequencing was performed with immunoSEQ multiplex PCR; in TCRdb, only in-frame clones are kept and a portion is missing. The sample holds 600,000 to 650,000 clones; about 16% are singletons and the top ten take 0.09% to 0.095%. Material for sequencing was naive CD4+ T cells from blood. These receptors originate from a man younger than 35 in good health. Both conserved end residues are part of each CDR3. The D gene is left open where the match is weak. Expanded clones are given a class, and other clones once, few, many or no size at all.

>TRBJ1-1|TRBV7-9|few|-
TGTGCCAGCAGCAGACGAGGAGGAGACACTGAAGCTTTCTTT
CASSRRGGDTEAFF
>TRBJ2-5|TRBV7-2|few|-
TGTGCCAGCAGCCTCGGCCCGTTGCGGGCCCAGTACTTC
CASSLGPLRAQYF
>TRBJ1-5|TRBV6-6|few|-
TGTGCCAGCAGAGTATCGGGGGATAGCAATCAGCCCCAGCATTTT
CASRVSGDSNQPQHF
>TRBJ1-1|TRBV10-3|few|-
TGTGCCGCCCATCCCACAGGAAACCGGAACACTGAAGCTTTCTTT
CAAHPTGNRNTEAFF
>TRBJ1-1|TRBV28|few|-
TGTGCCAGCAGTTTAGCAGGGCTTGGGGACACTGAAGCTTTCTTT
CASSLAGLGDTEAFF
>TRBJ2-7|TRBV4-3|few|-
TGCGCCAGCAGCCAAGGGGACAACTCCTACGAGCAGTACTTC
CASSQGDNSYEQYF
>TRBJ2-5|TRBV18|few|-
TGTGCCAGCTCATTACAAGAGACCCAGTACTTC
CASSLQETQYF
>TRBJ2-5|TRBV5-6|few|-
TGTGCCAGCAGCTTGGTAGGACAGAACCAAGAGACCCAGTACTTC
CASSLVGQNQETQYF
>TRBJ2-3|TRBV7-3|-|-
TGTGCCAGCAGCTTAATCCTAGGAGGCGATACGCAGTATTTT
CASSLILGGDTQYF
>TRBJ2-1|TRBV6-5|-|-
TGTGCCAGCAGTAAATCACGGACCTACAATGAGCAGTTCTTC
CASSKSRTYNEQFF
>TRBJ1-5|TRBV2|-|TRBD1
TGTGCCAGCAGTGAATCTCCCGGGACAGGTTCCCGCAATCAGCCCCAGCATTTT
CASSESPGTGSRNQPQHF
>TRBJ1-3|TRBV29-1|-|-
TGCAGCGTTGGTATACTTGGAAACACCATATATTTT
CSVGILGNTIYF
>TRBJ2-7|TRBV28|-|-
TGTGCCAGCAGTTTGCCTCCCTACGAGCAGTACTTC
CASSLPPYEQYF
>TRBJ1-5|TRBV18|few|TRBD1
TGTGCCAGCTCCCCGGTGACAGGGATGGGGGTGGCCCAGCATTTT
CASSPVTGMGVAQHF
>TRBJ2-5|TRBV4-1|-|-
TGCGCCAGCAGCCGTAGCGTAGGAGAGACCCAGTACTTC
CASSRSVGETQYF
>TRBJ1-3|TRBV4-3|-|TRBD1
TGCGCCAGCAGCCAAGAGCTACAGGGGGGTAGAGACACCATATATTTT
CASSQELQGGRDTIYF
>TRBJ1-2|TRBV27|few|-
TGTGCCAGCAGCCTTGGATTGGCTACTAACTATGGCTACACCTTC
CASSLGLATNYGYTF
>TRBJ1-5|TRBV7-2|-|-
TGTGCCAGCAGCCCCCGCCAAACCACAGGGCAGGGGTTGGGTCAGCCCCAGCATTTT
CASSPRQTTGQGLGQPQHF
>TRBJ2-1|TRBV4-3|-|-
TGCGCCAGCAGCCAAGGGGCCTCAGGGTGGAGCTCCTACAATGAGCAGTTCTTC
CASSQGASGWSSYNEQFF
>TRBJ2-6|TRBV11-1|-|TRBD2
TGTGCCAGCAGCCTTTCCACGGGGGGAACTGGGGCCAACGTCCTGACTTTC
CASSLSTGGTGANVLTF
>TRBJ1-1|TRBV2|-|TRBD1
TGTGCCAGCAGTGACCCAGGGGGGGCAATGACTGAAGCTTTCTTT
CASSDPGGAMTEAFF
>TRBJ2-7|TRBV23-1|-|-
TGCGCCAGCAGTCAACCCCGGAATCACACCCTAAACTACGAGCAGTACTTC
CASSQPRNHTLNYEQYF
>TRBJ1-1|TRBV27|-|TRBD1
TGTGCCAGCAGAATGGGAGGGGGCAACACTGAAGCTTTCTTT
CASRMGGGNTEAFF
>TRBJ1-6|TRBV27|-|TRBD1
TGTGCCAGCAGTCTAAGGGTTGGCGGGACAGCTAATTCACCCCTCCACTTT
CASSLRVGGTANSPLHF
>TRBJ2-3|TRBV18|-|TRBD2
TGTGCCAGCTCACCACCGCGGGGGGCTCCCCCGTCAGATACGCAGTATTTT
CASSPPRGAPPSDTQYF
>TRBJ2-3|TRBV30|few|-
TGTGCCTGGAGTGTAAGCCCCAGGTATCTTGGCACAGATACGCAGTATTTT
CAWSVSPRYLGTDTQYF
>TRBJ1-6|TRBV2|-|-
TGTGCCAGCAGGGCACAGGGTGGGAGTTCACCCCTCCACTTT
CASRAQGGSSPLHF
>TRBJ2-5|TRBV7-9|few|TRBD2
TGTGCCAGCAGCTTAGTTTTACTAGCGCTACACATGGAGACCCAGTACTTC
CASSLVLLALHMETQYF
>TRBJ2-5|TRBV6-5|few|TRBD2
TGTGCCAGCAGACCGGGACTAACGAACCAAGAGACCCAGTACTTC
CASRPGLTNQETQYF
>TRBJ2-3|TRBV6-4|-|-
TGTGCCAGCAGTGACAGGGGAATGGCGACAGATACGCAGTATTTT
CASSDRGMATDTQYF
>TRBJ1-4|TRBV18|-|TRBD1
TGTGCCAGCTCACCCTCAAGGACAGGGATTCATGAAAAACTGTTTTTT
CASSPSRTGIHEKLFF
>TRBJ1-1|TRBV4-3|few|-
TGCGCCAGCAGCCGACAACCCGGCAGGGGAGGGAACACTGAAGCTTTCTTT
CASSRQPGRGGNTEAFF
>TRBJ2-7|TRBV6-5|few|TRBD1
TGTGCCAGCAGTACTCGGGACAGGGGAGCCGAGCAGTACTTC
CASSTRDRGAEQYF
>TRBJ1-2|TRBV7-2|few|-
TGTGCCAGCAGCTTAGCGACCCCTAACTATGGCTACACCTTC
CASSLATPNYGYTF
>TRBJ2-1|TRBV4-1|-|-
TGCGCCAGCAGCCAAGATTACGGGGTCCTACCATACAATGAGCAGTTCTTC
CASSQDYGVLPYNEQFF
>TRBJ2-5|TRBV5-1|few|-
TGCGCCAGCAGCTTGGGAGGGGCTCAAGAGACCCAGTACTTC
CASSLGGAQETQYF
>TRBJ1-6|TRBV29-1|few|-
TGCAGCGTCCCGGGACCCAGGACATCCTATAATTCACCCCTCCACTTT
CSVPGPRTSYNSPLHF
>TRBJ1-2|TRBV6-6|-|TRBD1
TGTGCCAGCAGTTACCCCTCCGGGACAGGGGGCTATGGCTACACCTTC
CASSYPSGTGGYGYTF
>TRBJ2-1|TRBV5-1|-|-
TGCGCCAGCAGCACACGGATACGCGGGGACAACAATGAGCAGTTCTTC
CASSTRIRGDNNEQFF
>TRBJ2-5|TRBV2|few|-
TGTGCCAGCAGCCGGGGACTTACTGAGGGAGAGACCCAGTACTTC
CASSRGLTEGETQYF
>TRBJ1-1|TRBV21-1|-|-
TGTGCCAGCAGCGAAGGGGAGGGTCCACGCGTGGCTTACACAGCTGAAGCTTTCTTT
CASSEGEGPRVAYTAEAFF
>TRBJ1-2|TRBV5-1|-|-
TGCGCCAGCAGCTTGAATGCCCTGTCCTATGGCTACACCTTC
CASSLNALSYGYTF
>TRBJ2-1|TRBV29-1|-|TRBD2
TGCAGCCACAGAGGAACTGGGGGGGAATATACCTACAATGAGCAGTTCTTC
CSHRGTGGEYTYNEQFF
>TRBJ2-7|TRBV7-2|few|TRBD1
TGTGCCAGCAGCTTAGGACAGGGTAGGACCTACGAGCAGTACTTC
CASSLGQGRTYEQYF
>TRBJ2-3|TRBV29-1|few|TRBD2
TGCAGCGTTGAACGATTTGGGCTAGCGGGGGTCGCAGATACGCAGTATTTT
CSVERFGLAGVADTQYF
>TRBJ2-3|TRBV7-2|few|-
TGTGCCAGCAGCTTAGTTTCATGGGCCGTTATTAGCACAGATACGCAGTATTTT
CASSLVSWAVISTDTQYF
>TRBJ1-2|TRBV7-9|few|-
TGTGCCAGCAGCTCCCCGGACAGACTAGCTGGCTACACCTTC
CASSSPDRLAGYTF
>TRBJ2-3|TRBV7-3|-|-
TGTGCCAGCAGCTTAATACAGGGCTCCACAGATACGCAGTATTTT
CASSLIQGSTDTQYF
>TRBJ2-5|TRBV5-1|few|-
TGCGCCAGCAGCTTGTCGTCTCCCGGCAGCCAAGAGACCCAGTACTTC
CASSLSSPGSQETQYF
>TRBJ2-3|TRBV5-4|-|TRBD2
TGTGCCAGCAGCTGGGAACCGGGACTAGTGACAGATACGCAGTATTTT
CASSWEPGLVTDTQYF
>TRBJ1-2|TRBV9|-|TRBD1
TGTGCCAGCAGCGGAGTCGGGACAGACTATGGCTACACCTTC
CASSGVGTDYGYTF
>TRBJ1-4|TRBV27|few|-
TGTGCCAGTCCTCAGCCTAATGAAAAACTGTTTTTT
CASPQPNEKLFF
>TRBJ1-6|TRBV4-3|-|-
TGCGCCAGCAGCACACAAAAAAGGGGGGGTCATTCACCCCTCCACTTT
CASSTQKRGGHSPLHF
>TRBJ1-6|TRBV7-3|-|-
TGTGCCAGCAGCTCCTCGACACCAGGGAATTCACCCCTCCACTTT
CASSSSTPGNSPLHF
>TRBJ2-7|TRBV29-1|few|-
TGCAGCGTTAAGGACTACCCTGAGTACGAGCAGTACTTC
CSVKDYPEYEQYF
>TRBJ2-2|TRBV5-1|-|TRBD2
TGCGCCAGCAGCTTGACAGCGGGAGTTGCCGGGGAGCTGTTTTTT
CASSLTAGVAGELFF
>TRBJ2-7|TRBV7-2|-|-
TGTGCCAGCAGCTCCACAGGGAATCAGTACGAGCAGTACTTC
CASSSTGNQYEQYF
>TRBJ2-3|TRBV7-9|few|-
TGTGCCAGCAGCTTAGGTTCCCCAGGGCCAGATACGCAGTATTTT
CASSLGSPGPDTQYF
>TRBJ1-5|TRBV5-1|few|TRBD1
TGCGCCAGCAGCCTAGGGGGCGTTAGCAATCAGCCCCAGCATTTT
CASSLGGVSNQPQHF